This T cell receptor (beta chain) came from a study of PD-L1 blockade in urothelial cancer. About the study: Patients' atezolizumab regimen, 1,200 mg intravenously every 3 weeks, began around 2014. Blood gave a median approximately 150,000 T cells.

Each PCR had synthetic TCR analog templates added to it as a spike-in. This table comes from immunoSEQ multiplex PCR, and its TCRdb copy is limited to in-frame clones, with some not included. The sample has some 74,000 clones, just under 85% seen once; the top ten hold roughly 7.3%. Noted time point: pretreatment peripheral blood. This CDR3 is 18 amino acids long. Germline V lookup: CDR1 MNHEY, CDR2 SMNVEV (reference sequence). Germline trimming cut 10 bases from V and 2 bases from J; bases unmatched to any gene: 20. The material was PBMCs, obtained around atezolizumab (anti-PD-L1) treatment. This TCR was sampled from a man aged 40-55 years with urothelial cancer. The chain is built from TRBV27 and TRBJ2-3, with 8 bases fitting TRBD2. CDR3 coding DNA: TGTGCCACCAAAGTCTCCAGATCCGGCGGGAGGTTCACAGATACGCAGTATTTT. Amino acids: CATKVSRSGGRFTDTQYF.